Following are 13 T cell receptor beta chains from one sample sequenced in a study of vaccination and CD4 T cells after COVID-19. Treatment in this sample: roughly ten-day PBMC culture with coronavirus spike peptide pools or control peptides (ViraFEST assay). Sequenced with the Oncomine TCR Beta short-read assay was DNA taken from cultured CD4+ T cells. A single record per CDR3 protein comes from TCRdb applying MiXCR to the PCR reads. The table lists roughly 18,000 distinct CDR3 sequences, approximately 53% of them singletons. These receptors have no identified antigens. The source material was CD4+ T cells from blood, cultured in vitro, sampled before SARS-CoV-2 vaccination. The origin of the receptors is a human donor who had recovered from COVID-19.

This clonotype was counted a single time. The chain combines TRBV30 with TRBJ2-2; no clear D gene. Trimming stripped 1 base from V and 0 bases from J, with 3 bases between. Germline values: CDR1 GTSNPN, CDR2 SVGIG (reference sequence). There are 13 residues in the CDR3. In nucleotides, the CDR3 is TGTGCCTGGAGTGGACCGAACACCGGGGAGCTGTTTTTT. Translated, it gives CAWSGPNTGELFF.

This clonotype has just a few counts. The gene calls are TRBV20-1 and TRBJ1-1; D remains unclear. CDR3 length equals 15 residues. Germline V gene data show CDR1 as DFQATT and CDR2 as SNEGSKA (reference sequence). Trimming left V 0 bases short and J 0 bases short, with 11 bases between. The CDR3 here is CSARETAVMNTEAFF. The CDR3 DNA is TGCAGTGCTAGAGAAACGGCAGTGATGAACACTGAAGCTTTCTTT.

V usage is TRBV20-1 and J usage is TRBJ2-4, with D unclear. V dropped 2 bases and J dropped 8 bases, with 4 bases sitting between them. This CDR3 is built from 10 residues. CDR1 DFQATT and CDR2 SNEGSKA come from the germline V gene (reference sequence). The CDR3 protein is CSARNDIQYF. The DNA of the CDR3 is TGCAGTGCTAGAAATGACATTCAGTACTTC.

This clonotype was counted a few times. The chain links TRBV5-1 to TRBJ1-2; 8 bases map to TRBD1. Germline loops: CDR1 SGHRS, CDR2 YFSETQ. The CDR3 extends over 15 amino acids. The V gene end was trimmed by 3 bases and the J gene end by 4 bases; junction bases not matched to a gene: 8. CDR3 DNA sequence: TGCGCCAGCAGCTCTTTCGGACAGGGTGGCTATGGCTACACCTTC. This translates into CASSSFGQGGYGYTF. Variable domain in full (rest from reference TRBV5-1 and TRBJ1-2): KAGVTQTPRYLIKTRGQQVTLSCSPISGHRSVSWYQQTPGQGLQFLFEYFSETQRNKGNFPGRFSGRQFSNSRSEMNVSTLELGDSALYLCASSSFGQGGYGYTFGSGTRLTVV.

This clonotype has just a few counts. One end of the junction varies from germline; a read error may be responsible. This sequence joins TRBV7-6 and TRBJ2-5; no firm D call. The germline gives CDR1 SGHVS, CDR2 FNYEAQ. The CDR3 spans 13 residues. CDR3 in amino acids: CASSSHPGETQYF. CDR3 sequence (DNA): TGTGCTAGCAGCTCCCATCCCGGAGAGACCCAGTACTTC.

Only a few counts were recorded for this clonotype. The CDR3 sequence: CASSPDRAYNEQFF. The CDR3 region has the DNA TGTGCCAGCAGTCCGGACAGGGCCTACAATGAGCAGTTCTTC. The genes are TRBV2 and TRBJ2-1; TRBD1 agrees at 8 bases. The CDR3 length is 14 residues. CDR1 SNHLY and CDR2 FYNNEI come from the germline V gene. J lost 2 bases, V lost 5 bases, and 2 bases had no gene match.

The CDR3: CSASKTGPGYEQYF. DNA of the CDR3: TGCAGTGCTAGTAAAACGGGCCCAGGCTACGAGCAGTACTTC. This sequence joins TRBV20-1 and TRBJ2-7; D is uncertain. The CDR3 is made up of 14 amino acids. Germline V gene data show CDR1 as DFQATT and CDR2 as SNEGSKA (reference sequence). Trimming shortened V by 3 bases and J by 3 bases, and 15 bases separated the two germline ends.

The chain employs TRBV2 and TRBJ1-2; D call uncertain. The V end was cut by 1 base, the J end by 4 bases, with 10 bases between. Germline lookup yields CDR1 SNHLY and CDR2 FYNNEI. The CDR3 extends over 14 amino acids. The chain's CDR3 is CASSEDPVFYGYTF. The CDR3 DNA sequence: TGTGCCAGCAGTGAAGATCCGGTATTCTATGGCTACACCTTC.

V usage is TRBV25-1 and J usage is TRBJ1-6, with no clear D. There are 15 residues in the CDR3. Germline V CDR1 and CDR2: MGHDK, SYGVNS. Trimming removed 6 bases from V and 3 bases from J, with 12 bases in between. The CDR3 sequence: CASRALQSYNSPLHF. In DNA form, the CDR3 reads TGTGCCAGCAGGGCCTTACAGAGCTATAATTCACCCCTCCACTTT.

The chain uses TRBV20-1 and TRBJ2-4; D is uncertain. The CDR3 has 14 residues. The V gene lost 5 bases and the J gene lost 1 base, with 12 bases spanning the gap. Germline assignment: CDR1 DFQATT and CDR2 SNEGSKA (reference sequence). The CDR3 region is CSAQTAPAKNIQYF. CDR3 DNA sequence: TGCAGTGCTCAGACCGCCCCGGCCAAAAACATTCAGTACTTC.

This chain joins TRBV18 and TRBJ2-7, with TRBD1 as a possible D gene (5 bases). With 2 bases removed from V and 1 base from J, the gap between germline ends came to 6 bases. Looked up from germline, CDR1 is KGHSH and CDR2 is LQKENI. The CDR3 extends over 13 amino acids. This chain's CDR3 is CASSPGASYEQYF. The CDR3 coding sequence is TGTGCCAGCTCACCAGGGGCATCCTACGAGCAGTACTTC. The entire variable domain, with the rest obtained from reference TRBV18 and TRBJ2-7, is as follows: NAGVMQNPRHLVRRRGQEARLRCSPMKGHSHVYWYRQLPEEGLKFMVYLQKENIIDESGMPKERFSAEFPKEGPSILRIQQVVRGDSAAYFCASSPGASYEQYFGPGTRLTVT.

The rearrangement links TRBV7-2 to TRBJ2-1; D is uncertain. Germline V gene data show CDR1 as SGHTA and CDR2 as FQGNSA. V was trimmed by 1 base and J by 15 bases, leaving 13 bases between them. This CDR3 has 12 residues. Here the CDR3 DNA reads TGTGCCAGCAGCTTAGTGGCGGAATCTCCGTTCTTC. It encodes CASSLVAESPFF.

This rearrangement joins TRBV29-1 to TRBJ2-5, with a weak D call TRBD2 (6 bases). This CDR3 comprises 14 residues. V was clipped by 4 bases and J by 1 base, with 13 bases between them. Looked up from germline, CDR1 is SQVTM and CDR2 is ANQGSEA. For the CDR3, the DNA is TGCAGCGTTGGGTCTAGCGCGCGCCAAGAGACCCAGTACTTC. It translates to CSVGSSARQETQYF.